This record looks at one T cell receptor (beta chain) sequence and its context. Antigen specificity is unknown. The CDR3 is 14 residues long. V gave up 6 bases and J gave up 0 bases, with 12 bases separating them. Germline values: CDR1 SQVTM, CDR2 ANQGSEA. Using immunoSEQ multiplex PCR, the repertoire was profiled, and TCRdb retains in-frame clones only, with some absent. The repertoire holds roughly 76,000 clones, with approximately 95% as singletons. Separate from the approximately 670-subject first cohort was the approximately 120-subject validation cohort, to which the donors belonged. The sample belongs to a study of cytomegalovirus exposure and HLA in healthy donors. Notes on the study in general: Three of the chains that were CMV-associated were confirmed in vitro to be specific for CMV antigens. Reported performance of the classifier showed diagnosis of cytomegalovirus status with high specificity and sensitivity.

This TCR derives from a young man in good health and CMV-seropositive. The rearrangement joins TRBV29-1 to TRBJ1-3; D is perhaps TRBD1 (5 bases). The specimen was PBMCs. The CDR3 bases are TGCAGCGTCATGACAGTTCTCTCTGGAAACACCATATATTTT. Protein product: CSVMTVLSGNTIYF.